This entry lists 30 T cell receptor beta chains sequenced from one sample in a study of CD8+CD57+ T cells in acquired aplastic anemia. Profiling that covered TCR beta VDJ and CDR3 relied on genomic DNA as its template. In TCRdb, the reads were re-called with MiXCR into one record per CDR3 protein. The top ten clones hold approximately 3% of a sample with 160,000 or so distinct CDR3 sequences, roughly 43% of them seen once. The authors sequenced patients whose flow cytometry had shown CD8+CD57+ cell expansion. Sample: sorted CD4+, CD8+, or CD8+CD57+ T cells (not recorded which) from PBMCs. The source of these receptors is a human donor with aplastic anemia.

This clonotype was found many times. The chain is built from TRBV20-1 and TRBJ2-1, with 8 bases identical to TRBD2. The ends lost 5 bases at V and 4 bases at J; junction bases unmatched: 10. From germline, CDR1 is DFQATT and CDR2 SNEGSKA (reference sequence). This CDR3 spans 15 amino acids. The CDR3 DNA follows: TGCAGTGCTGAGACAGCGGGGGCCTTTTACAATGAGCAGTTCTTC. Amino acid sequence: CSAETAGAFYNEQFF.

This clonotype has a handful of counts. The J gene is TRBJ2-1, the V gene TRBV10-3; no reliable D call. This CDR3 has 13 amino acids. CDR1 is ENHRY and CDR2 is SYGVKD in the germline V gene. The V end lost 6 bases, the J end lost 2 bases, and 8 bases lay between the germline ends. The DNA for the CDR3 is TGTGCCATCAGGACCGATCCCTACAATGAGCAGTTCTTC. It codes for CAIRTDPYNEQFF.

This clonotype was found many times. V usage is TRBV19 and J usage is TRBJ2-1; TRBD1 is a possible D gene (5 bases). V gave up 5 bases and J gave up 0 bases, with 14 bases separating them. This CDR3 is 16 amino acids long. In germline, CDR1 is LNHDA, CDR2 SQIVND (reference sequence). Here the CDR3 reads CASSGMTASSYNEQFF. The CDR3 nucleotides read TGTGCCAGTAGTGGGATGACAGCTAGCTCCTACAATGAGCAGTTCTTC.

The chain recombines TRBV20-1 with TRBJ1-5; 7 bases agree with TRBD1. This CDR3 contains 14 residues. V gave up 1 base and J gave up 9 bases; unmatched junction bases: 9. Per germline, CDR1 DFQATT and CDR2 SNEGSKA (reference sequence). DNA for the CDR3: TGCAGTGCTAGAGGGACAGGCCCGGGTGGGCCCCAGCATTTT. Translation: CSARGTGPGGPQHF.

This clonotype has ten or more counts. J is TRBJ2-7 and V is TRBV3-1; 14 nucleotides agree with TRBD2. CDR1 LGHDT and CDR2 YNNKEL come from the germline V gene (reference sequence). There are 15 residues in the CDR3. V lost 4 bases and J lost 4; bases outside the gene matches: 3. CDR3 sequence reads: CASSLGTSGSYEQYF. The CDR3 nucleotides are TGTGCCAGCAGCCTGGGGACTAGCGGGAGTTACGAGCAGTACTTC.

This clonotype was seen ten or more times. The rearrangement joins TRBV15 to TRBJ2-3; 15 bases fit TRBD2. CDR1 is LNHNV, CDR2 YYDKDF, per germline (reference sequence). CDR3 length equals 16 residues. Unmatched junction bases numbered 0, after V lost 1 base and J lost 4 bases. CDR3 coding DNA: TGTGCCACCAGCAGAGGGACTAGCGGGGGGGCAGATACGCAGTATTTT. As protein: CATSRGTSGGADTQYF.

This clonotype was found many times. The chain recombines TRBV24-1 with TRBJ2-5; D may correspond to TRBD1 or TRBD2 (5 bases each). The CDR3 runs 14 residues. V lost 10 bases and J lost 2, with 16 bases in between. Germline V lookup: CDR1 KGHDR, CDR2 SFDVKD. The CDR3 nucleotides read TGTGCCACGACTGACCGGGGACGGCAAGAGACCCAGTACTTC. Translation: CATTDRGRQETQYF.

This clonotype showed up many times. The chain carries TRBV7-9 and TRBJ1-5; tentative D call: TRBD1 (5 bases). Germline V gene data show CDR1 as SEHNR and CDR2 as FQNEAQ (reference sequence). V was trimmed by 5 bases and J by 5 bases, leaving 13 bases between them. The CDR3 consists of 14 residues. DNA of the CDR3: TGTGCCAGCAGCACCGGGACGAAGTATCAGCCCCAGCATTTT. Translation: CASSTGTKYQPQHF. The full variable domain, completed using reference TRBV7-9 and TRBJ1-5, is DTGVSQNPRHKITKRGQNVTFRCDPISEHNRLYWYRQTLGQGPEFLTYFQNEAQLEKSRLLSDRFSAERPKGSFSTLEIQRTEQGDSAMYLCASSTGTKYQPQHFGDGTRLSIL.

This clonotype appeared a few times. The rearrangement joins TRBV18 to TRBJ2-3, with TRBD1 as a possible D gene (6 bases). This CDR3 is built from 18 residues. Germline lookup yields CDR1 KGHSH and CDR2 LQKENI. Deletions cut 1 base from V and 0 bases from J, with 17 bases between. The CDR3 reads CASSPLPPRQASTDTQYF. CDR3 in DNA: TGTGCCAGCTCACCACTCCCCCCACGACAGGCTAGCACAGATACGCAGTATTTT.

The chain carries TRBV5-1 and TRBJ2-5; D is unresolved. The V gene's germline CDR1 is SGHRS and CDR2 YFSETQ. The CDR3 has 13 residues. V was pared by 0 bases and J by 2 bases, with 5 bases between. The CDR3: CASSLVGQETQYF. The CDR3 DNA sequence: TGCGCCAGCAGCTTGGTAGGGCAAGAGACCCAGTACTTC.

This clonotype was recorded a few times. This sequence joins TRBV3-1 and TRBJ2-1; TRBD2 aligns across 11 bases. This CDR3 is 20 amino acids long. Germline V gene sequence: CDR1 LGHDT, CDR2 YNNKEL (reference sequence). Trimming at V came to 1 base and at J to 2 bases, leaving 13 bases not matched to a gene. CDR3 in amino acids: CASSQVPTSGILPTYNEQFF. The CDR3 DNA follows: TGTGCCAGCAGCCAAGTTCCGACTAGCGGGATACTTCCGACCTACAATGAGCAGTTCTTC.

This clonotype was picked up many times. The chain recombines TRBV15 with TRBJ2-3; weak D call: TRBD2 (6 bases). In germline, CDR1 is LNHNV, CDR2 YYDKDF (reference sequence). The V end lost 4 bases, the J end lost 0 bases, and 17 bases lay between the germline ends. This CDR3 contains 17 residues. The CDR3 coding sequence is TGTGCCACCAGCACAGGTGGAGGGCGGGCCAGCACAGATACGCAGTATTTT. It encodes CATSTGGGRASTDTQYF.

This clonotype was seen many times. The V and J genes are TRBV7-9 and TRBJ2-7; unclear D gene. The germline V gene has CDR1 SEHNR and CDR2 FQNEAQ (reference sequence). The CDR3 spans 11 residues. Trimming took off 5 bases at V and 1 base at J, with 3 bases between the two ends. The CDR3 nucleotides are TGTGCCAGCAGCGCTTCCTACGAGCAGTACTTC. Translated: CASSASYEQYF.

The chain couples TRBV10-3 to TRBJ1-4, with D hard to call. There are 13 residues in the CDR3. V was clipped by 7 bases and J by 3 bases, with 9 bases between them. CDR1 is ENHRY, CDR2 SYGVKD, per germline. The CDR3 spells CAITTDPNEKLFF. CDR3 nucleotide sequence: TGTGCCATCACAACAGACCCTAATGAAAAACTGTTTTTT.

The V call is TRBV20-1, the J call TRBJ1-5; a possible D gene is TRBD1 (6 bases). The CDR3 length is 12 residues. The germline gives CDR1 DFQATT, CDR2 SNEGSKA (reference sequence). Trimming pared 0 bases from V and 11 bases from J, leaving 11 bases between. This chain's CDR3 is CSAREQGGSQHF. The CDR3 coding sequence is TGCAGTGCTAGAGAACAGGGTGGGTCCCAGCATTTT.

For this clonotype: This may come from a read error, since a much larger clone is one base off. The gene calls are TRBV11-2 and TRBJ1-6, with D possibly being TRBD1 (5 bases). Germline V lookup: CDR1 SGHAT, CDR2 FQNNGV. The CDR3 sequence is 14 residues long. The CDR3, as DNA: TGTGTCAGCAGCCCGGGACGTGAAAATTCACCCCTCCACTTT. As protein: CVSSPGRENSPLHF.

This chain joins TRBV19 and TRBJ1-6, with D possibly matching TRBD1 (5 bases). Trimming stripped 1 base from V and 4 bases from J, with 17 bases between. Germline CDR1 and CDR2: LNHDA and SQIVND (reference sequence). The CDR3 extends over 18 amino acids. The CDR3 nucleotides are TGTGCCAGTAGTATAGGCCCCCGGAGTAGGGGATATAATTCACCCCTCCACTTT. As protein: CASSIGPRSRGYNSPLHF. The complete variable domain, with remaining parts taken from reference TRBV19 and TRBJ1-6, reads DGGITQSPKYLFRKEGQNVTLSCEQNLNHDAMYWYRQDPGQGLRLIYYSQIVNDFQKGDIAEGYSVSREKKESFPLTVTSAQKNPTAFYLCASSIGPRSRGYNSPLHFGNGTRLTVT.

The CDR3: CATSAGTSDGYTF. As DNA, the CDR3 is TGTGCCACCAGTGCTGGGACATCAGATGGCTACACCTTC. The chain couples TRBV24-1 to TRBJ1-2, with D perhaps matching TRBD1 (6 bases). The length of the CDR3 is 13 residues. Per germline, CDR1 KGHDR and CDR2 SFDVKD. V shed 5 bases and J shed 6 bases, with 12 bases lying between them.

The gene calls are TRBV12-3 or TRBV12-4 and TRBJ2-3, with a weak D call TRBD1 (6 bases). The CDR3 is made up of 10 amino acids. The V gene lost 9 bases and the J gene lost 6 bases, with 7 bases spanning the gap. CDR3 sequence (DNA): TGTGCCAGTACAGGGGATACGCAGTATTTT. Its protein is CASTGDTQYF.

This clonotype was recorded at least ten times. The chain links TRBV5-1 to TRBJ2-7, with TRBD2 as a possible D gene (7 bases). The length of the CDR3 is 14 residues. Germline V gene sequence: CDR1 SGHRS, CDR2 YFSETQ. The V end was cut by 6 bases, the J end by 0 bases, with 13 bases between. CDR3 sequence reads: CASMRGGDSYEQYF. DNA for the CDR3: TGCGCCAGCATGAGGGGGGGAGACTCCTACGAGCAGTACTTC.

The sample holds many counts of this clonotype. This chain links TRBV5-1 with TRBJ2-3; perhaps TRBD1 as D (5 bases). The CDR3 length is 13 residues. Germline CDR1 and CDR2: SGHRS and YFSETQ. Trimming stripped 3 bases from V and 5 bases from J, with 10 bases between. This CDR3 is CASSSAGRDTQYF. The CDR3 DNA reads as TGCGCCAGCAGCTCTGCAGGGCGAGATACGCAGTATTTT.

The chain combines TRBV7-3 with TRBJ2-1, with D possibly TRBD1 on 6 matching bases. The germline CDR1 and CDR2 sequences are SGHTA and FQGTGA. CDR3 size: 15 residues. Trimming removed 3 bases at V and 9 bases at J, with 18 bases between. CDR3 in amino acids: CASSFKGGPGGEQFF. CDR3 sequence (DNA): TGTGCCAGCAGCTTCAAAGGGGGTCCCGGAGGTGAGCAGTTCTTC.

The chain joins TRBV20-1 to TRBJ1-5; 8 nucleotides align to TRBD1. The CDR3 covers 13 residues. V dropped 3 bases and J dropped 7; count of bases not matched to a gene: 5. Germline CDR1 is DFQATT and CDR2 is SNEGSKA (reference sequence). CDR3 nucleotide sequence: TGCAGTGCTAGGGACAGGGAGGTGCAGCCCCAGCATTTT. It codes for CSARDREVQPQHF.

This chain connects TRBV4-1 to TRBJ2-3, with 9 nucleotides matching TRBD1. Germline V gives CDR1 MGHRA, CDR2 YSYEKL. V shed 7 bases and J 3 bases; nucleotides not matched to a gene: 5. CDR3 length: 14 amino acids. The CDR3 loop reads CASKTGQGTDTQYF. CDR3 nucleotide sequence: TGCGCCAGCAAGACGGGACAGGGTACAGATACGCAGTATTTT.

The chain is built from TRBV10-3 and TRBJ1-1, with 8 nucleotides matching TRBD1. V trimming: 10 bases; J trimming: 5 bases; junction bases outside the gene matches: 15. The CDR3 covers 15 residues. CDR1 is ENHRY, CDR2 SYGVKD, per germline. CDR3 region: CASGRAGGKRTEAFF. The CDR3 DNA follows: TGTGCCAGCGGGCGTGCAGGGGGCAAAAGGACTGAAGCTTTCTTT.

This clonotype was counted ten times or more. This rearrangement joins TRBV25-1 to TRBJ1-2; TRBD1 aligns across 9 bases. V shed 3 bases, J shed 3 bases, and the junction held 5 bases outside the gene matches. Germline V gene sequence: CDR1 MGHDK, CDR2 SYGVNS. The CDR3 is made up of 15 amino acids. CDR3 sequence reads: CASSDPGTGYYGYTF. The CDR3 DNA sequence: TGTGCCAGCAGTGACCCCGGGACAGGGTACTATGGCTACACCTTC.

Many counts were recorded for this clonotype. J is TRBJ2-1 and V is TRBV19; 10 bases agree with TRBD2. This CDR3 is 14 amino acids long. V lost 7 bases and J lost 6; bases outside the gene matches: 6. Germline V lookup: CDR1 LNHDA, CDR2 SQIVND (reference sequence). CDR3 sequence: CASIRTSGANEQFF. The DNA for the CDR3 is TGTGCCAGTATCCGGACTAGCGGTGCCAATGAGCAGTTCTTC.

This clonotype turned up a few times. The chain has TRBV2 and TRBJ1-1; no clear D gene. There are 14 residues in the CDR3. V lost 1 base and J lost 2, with 8 bases in between. The germline gives CDR1 SNHLY, CDR2 FYNNEI. DNA for the CDR3: TGTGCCAGCAGTGAAGGGGAGTCCAACACTGAAGCTTTCTTT. Its translation: CASSEGESNTEAFF.

Only one count was recorded for this clonotype. The chain couples TRBV11-2 to TRBJ2-1, with TRBD2 matching over 9 bases. V lost 4 bases and J lost 2; bases outside the gene matches: 9. The CDR3 has 17 residues. Germline loops: CDR1 SGHAT, CDR2 FQNNGV. The DNA of the CDR3 is TGTGCCAGCAGCTCCCTAGCGGGAATGCGGACCTACAATGAGCAGTTCTTC. Amino acids: CASSSLAGMRTYNEQFF.

In its sample, this clonotype was seen a few times. In DNA, the CDR3 is TGTGCCAGCAGTTTGGGGGGTTTGAACACTGAAGCTTTCTTT. Translation: CASSLGGLNTEAFF. The chain combines TRBV27 with TRBJ1-1; TRBD1 might be the D (5 bases). This CDR3 has 14 residues. Germline CDR1 and CDR2: MNHEY and SMNVEV (reference sequence). V shed 3 bases and J shed 0 bases, with 8 bases lying between them.